The rows below give T cell receptor beta chains drawn from one sample of a study of cytotoxic CD8 clonotypes in ibrutinib-treated CLL. Profiling relied on immunoSEQ multiplex PCR, and the TCRdb table lists in-frame clones only, not all of them. The sample lists about 27,000 clones, about three quarters seen once, with about 54% in the top ten. The sequenced sample was PBMCs, obtained after 24 months of ibrutinib treatment. The receptors derive from a human donor with chronic lymphocytic leukemia. Each CDR3 is given with its conserved first and last residue. The D gene is left open where the match is weak. Clone size is stated in some rows and not others, as once, few, many or a class when expanded.

clone size	V gene	J gene	D gene	CDR3 DNA	CDR3 protein
-	TRBV5-1	TRBJ2-1	-	TGCGCCAGCAGCTTGGACAGGACGGGGCATGAGCAGTTCTTC	CASSLDRTGHEQFF
-	TRBV29-1	TRBJ1-1	TRBD1	TGCAGCGGACGGGACAGGGGTTTTGCTGAAGCTTTCTTT	CSGRDRGFAEAFF
few	TRBV2	TRBJ2-7	TRBD1	TGTGCCAGCCTGGAGACAGGGGGCTACGAGCAGTACTTC	CASLETGGYEQYF
once	TRBV5-6	TRBJ1-1	TRBD1	TGTGCCAGCAGCTCACCACCGACAGGGCGCACTGAAGCTTTCTTT	CASSSPPTGRTEAFF
-	TRBV5-1	TRBJ1-2	-	TGCGCCAGCAGCTTCGCCGACGGGGACTATGGCTACACCTTC	CASSFADGDYGYTF
-	TRBV7-2	TRBJ2-5	-	TGTGCCAGCAGCTTACGTTCCTGGGCAGAGACCCAGTACTTC	CASSLRSWAETQYF
-	TRBV4-2	TRBJ1-2	-	TGTGCCAGCAGCCAGACAGAAAGCTATGGCTACACCTTC	CASSQTESYGYTF
-	TRBV7-2	TRBJ2-3	TRBD2	TGTGCCAGCAGCTTGCTAGCGGGGGTGGATACGCAGTATTTT	CASSLLAGVDTQYF
-	TRBV15	TRBJ1-3	-	TGTGCCACCAGCAGAGATATAGTCGGCAGTTTAAACACCATATATTTT	CATSRDIVGSLNTIYF
-	TRBV6-5	TRBJ1-3	-	TGTGCCAGCAGAGCCGACGGAAGAAACACCATATATTTT	CASRADGRNTIYF
few	TRBV7-9	TRBJ2-2	TRBD1	TGTGCCAGCAGCGACCCGACAGGGGGCACCGGGGAGCTGTTTTTT	CASSDPTGGTGELFF
few	TRBV7-3	TRBJ1-2	-	TGTGCCAGCAGCCCTAGAGGGGACTATGGCTACACCTTC	CASSPRGDYGYTF
-	TRBV27	TRBJ1-1	-	TGTGCCAGCAGCCTCAAAGGACAGTACACTGAAGCTTTCTTT	CASSLKGQYTEAFF
-	TRBV6-5	TRBJ2-5	-	TGTGCCAGCAGTTACTCAACCCAGGGGATGGAGACCCAGTACTTC	CASSYSTQGMETQYF
-	TRBV7-2	TRBJ2-5	TRBD2	TGTGCCAGCAGCTTAGTAGCGGGGGGGTCGGTGACCCAGTACTTC	CASSLVAGGSVTQYF
-	TRBV6-5	TRBJ2-2	TRBD1	TGTGCCAGCAAAGATAACAGGGGCCGAACCGGGGAGCTGTTTTTT	CASKDNRGRTGELFF
-	TRBV28	TRBJ2-3	TRBD2	TGTGCCAGCAGTTCGAGGCTAGCGGGGGTGACAGATACGCAGTATTTT	CASSSRLAGVTDTQYF
-	TRBV7-3	TRBJ2-1	TRBD1	TGTGCCAGCAGCTTCCAGACCGGGACAGGGGCCTACAATGAGCAGTTCTTC	CASSFQTGTGAYNEQFF
few	TRBV5-1	TRBJ2-5	TRBD2	TGTGCCAGCAGCTTGGTGGCGGGGGGTGGAGAGACCCAGTACTTC	CASSLVAGGGETQYF
many	TRBV21-1	TRBJ2-7	-	TGTGCCAGCAACCCCTCCTACGAGCAGTACTTC	CASNPSYEQYF
many	TRBV9	TRBJ2-6	-	TGTGCCAGCAGCGTAGAGCTCTCTGGGGCCAACGTCCTGACTTTC	CASSVELSGANVLTF
-	TRBV7-6	TRBJ2-7	TRBD2	TGTGCCAGCAGCTCAGCGGGGGGTTCCTACGAGCAGTACTTC	CASSSAGGSYEQYF
few	TRBV6-5	TRBJ2-1	-	TGTGCCAGCAGTTACGAACGGGACTCCTACAATGAGCAGTTCTTC	CASSYERDSYNEQFF
-	TRBV10-1	TRBJ2-7	TRBD1	TGCGCCAGCAGTGGAACCACCGGGACAGGATCCTACGAGCAGTACTTC	CASSGTTGTGSYEQYF
-	TRBV7-8	TRBJ2-7	-	TGTGCCAGCAGCCCGAGGGGCGGGGCGTACGAGCAGTACTTC	CASSPRGGAYEQYF
-	TRBV6-5	TRBJ2-5	TRBD1	TGTGCCAGCAGTCGACAGGGGGCCTGGGAGACCCAGTACTTC	CASSRQGAWETQYF
few	TRBV6-5	TRBJ2-7	-	TGTGCCAGCAGTTACCTCCTTGACGGATACGAGCAGTACTTC	CASSYLLDGYEQYF
-	TRBV6-5	TRBJ1-1	-	TGTGCCAGCAGGCCGAGAGGAGGGGCAGAAGCTTTCTTT	CASRPRGGAEAFF
-	TRBV7-9	TRBJ1-2	-	TGTGCCAGCAGCTTAGGGTACTCAGAGGTCTATGGCTACACCTTC	CASSLGYSEVYGYTF
-	TRBV13	TRBJ1-1	-	TGTGCCAGCAGCTTAGATCTTGCGGTAACTGAAGCTTTCTTT	CASSLDLAVTEAFF
few	TRBV15	TRBJ1-3	-	TGTGCCACCAGCAGAGGGACGAGCTCTGGAAACACCATATATTTT	CATSRGTSSGNTIYF
-	TRBV10-2	TRBJ2-7	TRBD2	TGCGCCAGCAGTGAGCCGAAACTAGCGGGGGGTTACGAGCAGTACTTC	CASSEPKLAGGYEQYF
once	TRBV2	TRBJ2-7	TRBD2	TGTGCCAGCCTTAGCGGGGGGCTCACCTACGAGCAGTACTTC	CASLSGGLTYEQYF
once	TRBV5-1	TRBJ2-7	-	TGCGCCAGCAGCTTGTGGCAGAGCGAGCAGTACTTC	CASSLWQSEQYF
few	TRBV29-1	TRBJ1-4	-	TGCAGCGTGGAGGTATGGGGGGGTGAAAAACTGTTTTTT	CSVEVWGGEKLFF
-	TRBV28	TRBJ1-5	TRBD1	TGTGCCAGCAGCTCCGGGACAGGGAGTCAGCCCCAGCATTTT	CASSSGTGSQPQHF
-	TRBV25-1	TRBJ1-1	TRBD1	TGTGCCAGCAGTGCCACGACAGGGGGCGGGGAAGCTTTCTTT	CASSATTGGGEAFF
once	TRBV20-1	TRBJ1-4	-	TGCAGTGCTAGTAGCGAGGGTCACTGGAGTTTT	CSASSEGHWSF
-	TRBV6-4	TRBJ1-2	TRBD1	TGTGCCAGCAGTGACTCGAACAGGGGAAGTGGCTACACCTTC	CASSDSNRGSGYTF
-	TRBV19	TRBJ1-2	-	TGTGCCAGTAGTATGTTGGAGGGGATAAGGAGTGGCTACACCTTC	CASSMLEGIRSGYTF
-	TRBV28	TRBJ1-2	-	TGTGCCAGCAGTTTGGCCCCCGACACCTCGGGGGGCTACACCTTC	CASSLAPDTSGGYTF
once	TRBV30	TRBJ1-3	-	TGTGCCTGGAGTACAGACGGTACCTTTGGAAACACCATATATTTT	CAWSTDGTFGNTIYF
-	TRBV2	TRBJ1-1	-	TGTGCCAGCAATGAAATGGCCAACACTGAAGCTTTCTTT	CASNEMANTEAFF
-	TRBV19	TRBJ2-2	-	TGTGCCAGTACCTTGACAGCGAACACCGGGGAGCTGTTTTTT	CASTLTANTGELFF
-	TRBV18	TRBJ1-1	TRBD1	TGTGCCAGCTCACCTCAGGGGGCGAGGAACACTGAAGCTTTCTTT	CASSPQGARNTEAFF
few	TRBV25-1	TRBJ2-3	-	TGTGCCAGCAGTCAAGGACGGGGGCAGAGGGATACGCAGTATTTT	CASSQGRGQRDTQYF
-	TRBV15	TRBJ1-1	-	TGTGCCACCAGCAGCCCCCCGGACACTGAAGCTTTCTTT	CATSSPPDTEAFF
-	TRBV7-2	TRBJ2-7	TRBD2	TGTGCCAGCAGCATCCATAGCGGGGGCTCCTACGAGCAGTACTTC	CASSIHSGGSYEQYF
-	TRBV5-1	TRBJ2-5	TRBD1	TGCGCCAGCAGCTTGGGGCTCCGGGACAGGGAAAAGACCCAGTACTTC	CASSLGLRDREKTQYF
-	TRBV19	TRBJ2-3	TRBD1	TGTGCCAGCCGGGACAGGGGGCGGGATACGCAGTATTTT	CASRDRGRDTQYF
-	TRBV5-1	TRBJ2-3	TRBD2	TGCGCCAGCAGCCTAGGAAGCGGGGGCGATACGCAGTATTTT	CASSLGSGGDTQYF
-	TRBV25-1	TRBJ1-5	-	TGTGCCAGAGGGACATTTCAGCCCCAGCATTTT	CARGTFQPQHF